The rows below give T cell receptor beta chains drawn from one sample of a study of blood T cell repertoires in COVID-19. Produced via immunoSEQ multiplex PCR; TCRdb's table is partial and in-frame only. Here the sample spans more than 200,000 clones, 80% to 85% being singletons. Sequencing was carried out using peripheral blood. These receptors originate from a man between 35 and 55 years old with acute or convalescent COVID-19. Both conserved end residues are part of each CDR3. A D gene is named only where the DNA matches it firmly. Expanded clones get a size class; other rows say once, few or many, or leave the size out.

TRBJ2-1 TRBV3-1/TRBV3-2 TRBD2 NA TGTGCCAGCAGCCGAACTAGCGGGGGGTACAATGAGCAGTTCTTC CASSRTSGGYNEQFF
TRBJ2-2 TRBV6-1 TRBD2 NA TGTGCCAGCGGGAGTAGCGGGGCGAACACCGGGGAGCTGTTTTTT CASGSSGANTGELFF
TRBJ1-4 TRBV6-5 NA NA TGTGCCAGCAGTTACTCGGGCAGCTTTAATGAAAAACTGTTTTTT CASSYSGSFNEKLFF
TRBJ1-5 TRBV6-6 TRBD1 NA TGTGCCAGCAGCCTCGACAGGGTTTCGCGCAATCAGCCCCAGCATTTT CASSLDRVSRNQPQHF
TRBJ2-3 TRBV7-9 NA NA TGTGCCAGCAGCCAGAGCGGAGATACGCAGTATTTT CASSQSGDTQYF
TRBJ2-3 TRBV2 TRBD1 once TGTGCCAGCAGCGGACAGGGACGCACAGATACGCAGTATTTT CASSGQGRTDTQYF
TRBJ2-1 TRBV2 TRBD2 NA TGTGCCAGCAACTTCCTAGCGGGAGGTGGCGATGAGCAGTTCTTC CASNFLAGGGDEQFF
TRBJ1-1 TRBV6-5 TRBD1 NA TGTGCCAGCAGTTACTCGGGCAGGGGGCGCACTGAAGCTTTCTTT CASSYSGRGRTEAFF
TRBJ1-1 TRBV3-1/TRBV3-2 TRBD1 NA TGTGCCAGCAGCCAAGAACAGACAGGGTCCACTGAAGCTTTCTTT CASSQEQTGSTEAFF
TRBJ2-1 TRBV9 NA NA TGTGCCAGCAGCCCCCGTTCAAGCGCCTCCTACAATGAGCAGTTCTTC CASSPRSSASYNEQFF
TRBJ2-5 TRBV2 TRBD2 NA TGTGCCAGCAGTGAACGACTAGCGGGAGGAGGGGAGACCCAGTACTTC CASSERLAGGGETQYF
TRBJ2-5 TRBV7-6 TRBD1 NA TGTGCCAGCAGCCCTATTCCGGGCAGGGGGTTCGCGAAGACCCAGTACTTC CASSPIPGRGFAKTQYF
TRBJ1-1 TRBV19 NA NA TGTGCCAGTACCATAAGCCGGAACACTGAAGCTTTCTTT CASTISRNTEAFF
TRBJ2-1 TRBV29-1 TRBD2 NA TGCAGCGGATCGGGACTAGCGGGATACAATGAGCAGTTCTTC CSGSGLAGYNEQFF
TRBJ1-4 TRBV6-5 TRBD1 NA TGTGCCAGCAGCTCCGGACAGGGGGCTAATGAAAAACTGTTTTTT CASSSGQGANEKLFF
TRBJ2-7 TRBV19 TRBD1 NA TGTGCCAGTAGTATTCTTGGGACAGGGGAGAACGAGCAGTACTTC CASSILGTGENEQYF
TRBJ1-5 TRBV15 NA NA TGTGCCACCAGCAGAGGCGGCGGGGGGGTCAATCAGCCCCAGCATTTT CATSRGGGGVNQPQHF
TRBJ2-1 TRBV3-1/TRBV3-2 TRBD2 NA TGTGCCAGCAGCCCATGGACTAGCGGACCGCGCAATGAGCAGTTCTTC CASSPWTSGPRNEQFF